The rows below give T cell receptor beta chains drawn from one sample of a study of response to subunit inactivated influenza vaccine. TCRdb re-analysed the RT-PCR reads in MiXCR, keeping a single row per CDR3 protein. Among approximately 520,000 distinct CDR3 sequences, over 25% were seen once, and the ten largest hold 1.5% to 2%. The sequenced sample was CD4+ T cells sorted from PBMCs, obtained around 5 days after vaccination. Source of these receptors: a man aged 50 to 60 who received an inactivated influenza vaccine. CDR3s include the opening cysteine and the closing phenylalanine or tryptophan. D genes are given only for firm matches. Where a row states a size, it is once, few, many or the class of an expanded clone; other rows omit it.

cdr3_length,d_call,j_call,clone_size,v_call,cdr3_nt,cdr3_aa
14,TRBD1,TRBJ2-7,NA,TRBV4-3,TGCGCCAGCAGCGGGGACAGGGGTCCCTACGAGCAGTACTTC,CASSGDRGPYEQYF
18,NA,TRBJ2-2,many,TRBV18,TGTGCCAGCTCACCACGTGCGCGCGGGATACGTGACACCGGGGAGCTGTTTTTT,CASSPRARGIRDTGELFF
17,TRBD2,TRBJ2-3,NA,TRBV10-3,TGTGCCACCGCGCGGACTAGCGGGGTAACGTTCGCAGATACGCAGTATTTT,CATARTSGVTFADTQYF
13,NA,TRBJ2-7,NA,TRBV5-1,TGCGCCAGCAGCAGGGACACAGCCTACGAGCAGTACTTC,CASSRDTAYEQYF
17,TRBD2,TRBJ2-7,once,TRBV6-4,TGTGCCAGCAGCGCACCTCGCGGGAGGTTTCACTCCTACGAGCAGTACTTC,CASSAPRGRFHSYEQYF
15,NA,TRBJ1-2,NA,TRBV12-3/TRBV12-4,TGTGCCAGCAGCCGGAGAGGGGACCGATACTATGGCTACACCTTC,CASSRRGDRYYGYTF
13,NA,TRBJ1-5,NA,TRBV20-1,TGCAGTGCTAGTAGGAATAGCAATCAGCCCCAGCATTTT,CSASRNSNQPQHF
13,NA,TRBJ1-2,NA,TRBV3-1,TGTGCCAGCAGCCATAATGGTCGGGGTGGCTACACCTTC,CASSHNGRGGYTF
16,TRBD1,TRBJ2-4,few,TRBV4-1,TGCGCCAGCAGCCTACTCACCGGGACAGTGGAAAACATTCAGTACTTC,CASSLLTGTVENIQYF
15,TRBD1,TRBJ1-4,NA,TRBV28,TGTGCCAGCAGTTTACGGACAGGGTCGGTCGAAAAACTGTTTTTT,CASSLRTGSVEKLFF
14,NA,TRBJ2-5,few,TRBV7-9,TGTGCCAGCAGCAAGTCTTCCGGGGGAGAGACCCAGTACTTC,CASSKSSGGETQYF
15,NA,TRBJ2-5,NA,TRBV30,TGTGCCTGGACTCAACGGGGGGCCGGACAAGAGACCCAGTACTTC,CAWTQRGAGQETQYF
14,NA,TRBJ1-6,NA,TRBV27,TGTGCCAGCAGTTTCTTACAGAATAATTCACCCCTCCACTTT,CASSFLQNNSPLHF
14,TRBD1,TRBJ2-7,NA,TRBV7-3,TGTGCCAGCAGCTTAACGGACAGGGATCACGAGCAGTACTTC,CASSLTDRDHEQYF
15,TRBD2,TRBJ2-3,NA,TRBV3-1,TGTGCCAGCAGTCGCGAGACTAGCGGGAGGGATACGCAGTATTTT,CASSRETSGRDTQYF
12,NA,TRBJ1-4,NA,TRBV7-2,TGTGCCAGCAGCCTCCTGGACGGACAGAGGTTTTTT,CASSLLDGQRFF
15,NA,TRBJ1-1,NA,TRBV3-1,TGTGCCAGCAGCCAAGATCGGGGGGGCTTCGCTGAAGCTTTCTTT,CASSQDRGGFAEAFF
14,NA,TRBJ2-5,few,TRBV9,TGTGCCAGCAGCGCGACAGGCCGGGGAGAGACCCAGTACTTC,CASSATGRGETQYF
17,NA,TRBJ1-4,NA,TRBV11-2,TGTGCCAGCAGCTTAGAGGGACCGGGCCCAACTAATGAAAAACTGTTTTTT,CASSLEGPGPTNEKLFF
19,TRBD1,TRBJ2-2,few,TRBV28,TGTGCCAGCAGTTCGCGGGTTGACAGGGGCGGAAATAGCGCCGGGGAGCTGTTTTTT,CASSSRVDRGGNSAGELFF
15,NA,TRBJ2-5,few,TRBV6-2/TRBV6-3,TGTGCCAGCAGTTCCTCGGGAAGGGTGCAAGAGACCCAGTACTTC,CASSSSGRVQETQYF
14,NA,TRBJ1-6,NA,TRBV6-5,TGTGCCAGCAGTTGGGACACTGGGAATTCACCCCTCCACTTT,CASSWDTGNSPLHF
16,NA,TRBJ2-5,few,TRBV4-3,TGCGCCAGCAGCCAAGGGTTCGGGGGGCCTCAAGAGACCCAGTACTTC,CASSQGFGGPQETQYF
14,NA,TRBJ1-5,few,TRBV20-1,TGCAGTGCTAGAGAAAGGACCGTGTATCAGCCCCAGCATTTT,CSARERTVYQPQHF
14,NA,TRBJ1-2,few,TRBV12-3/TRBV12-4,TGTGCCAGCAGTTTGCAACAGGTGGGATATGGCTACACCTTC,CASSLQQVGYGYTF
15,NA,TRBJ1-5,few,TRBV7-8,TGTGCCAGCAGCTTGTCGTTGGGGAGCAATCAGCCCCAGCATTTT,CASSLSLGSNQPQHF
15,NA,TRBJ2-1,NA,TRBV9,TGTGCCAGCAGCGGATTGTGGCACTCCTACAATGAGCAGTTCTTC,CASSGLWHSYNEQFF
15,NA,TRBJ2-1,NA,TRBV15,TGTGCCACCAGCAGAGGTGGGACTCTCGAGAATGAGCAGTTCTTC,CATSRGGTLENEQFF
16,TRBD2,TRBJ2-5,few,TRBV20-1,TGCAGTGCTAGCGGAGAGGCTAGCGGGAACCGAGGGACCCAGTACTTC,CSASGEASGNRGTQYF
16,TRBD2,TRBJ2-4,NA,TRBV20-1,TGCAGTGCTATATCGGGGGGGCCCCCCCCCAAAAACATTCAGTACTTC,CSAISGGPPPKNIQYF
13,NA,TRBJ2-5,few,TRBV29-1,TGCAGCGTCGGGAAATCAAGGGGAGAGACCCAGTACTTC,CSVGKSRGETQYF
14,NA,TRBJ2-2,NA,TRBV20-1,TGCAGTGCTGAACAGAGTCCTAACACCGGGGAGCTGTTTTTT,CSAEQSPNTGELFF
16,NA,TRBJ1-3,few,TRBV4-3,TGCGCCAGCAGCCAAGAAGGGACTGGGCCTGGAAACACCATATATTTT,CASSQEGTGPGNTIYF
15,TRBD2,TRBJ2-7,NA,TRBV9,TGTGCCAGCAGCGTATCTAGCGGAGACTCCTACGAGCAGTACTTC,CASSVSSGDSYEQYF
13,NA,TRBJ2-7,few,TRBV12-3/TRBV12-4,TGTGCCAGCAGTTTAGGTTCCGGTACCGAGCAGTACTTC,CASSLGSGTEQYF
12,TRBD1,TRBJ2-7,NA,TRBV29-1,TGCAGCGTAGGGACAGAGATCTACGAGCAGTACTTC,CSVGTEIYEQYF
14,TRBD1,TRBJ2-1,NA,TRBV20-1,TGCAGTGCGGGACAGGGCTTAAAAAACAATGAGCAGTTCTTC,CSAGQGLKNNEQFF
16,NA,TRBJ1-5,few,TRBV7-6,TGTGCCAGCAGCTTAGGGTCTCCGGGTAGCAATCAGCCCCAGCATTTT,CASSLGSPGSNQPQHF
14,TRBD1,TRBJ1-5,few,TRBV20-1,TGCAGTGCTAGAGTCGGGACAGGGATACAGCCCCAGCATTTT,CSARVGTGIQPQHF
13,TRBD1,TRBJ1-5,many,TRBV12-3/TRBV12-4,TGTGCCAGCAGGACCGAACAGGGGCAGCCCCAGCATTTT,CASRTEQGQPQHF
16,TRBD1,TRBJ2-5,few,TRBV3-1,TGTGCCAGCAGCCAAGACTGGGACAGGGGCCAAGAGACCCAGTACTTC,CASSQDWDRGQETQYF
14,NA,TRBJ2-3,few,TRBV20-1,TGCAGTGCTAAACGCATGGCATGGGAAGGGACGCAGTATTTT,CSAKRMAWEGTQYF
22,TRBD2,TRBJ2-5,NA,TRBV5-4,TGTGCCAGCAGCTGGGGCCGGATCCTAGCGGGAGGGGAGGGGAAGTACCAAGAGACCCAGTACTTC,CASSWGRILAGGEGKYQETQYF
17,TRBD2,TRBJ2-2,few,TRBV24-1,TGTGCCACCAGTGATGTTAGCGGGAGGGTAAACACCGGGGAGCTGTTTTTT,CATSDVSGRVNTGELFF
16,TRBD1,TRBJ2-3,few,TRBV18,TGTGCCAGCTCACCACTGACAGGGGGCGGCACAGATACGCAGTATTTT,CASSPLTGGGTDTQYF